A selection of T cell receptor beta chains follows, all from one sample in a study of blood T cell repertoires in COVID-19. TCRdb keeps only in-frame clones here, not all; method: immunoSEQ multiplex PCR. The sample yields about 58,000 clones, about nine tenths seen once. Sequenced sample: peripheral blood. The receptors derive from a woman aged 60-75 years with active COVID-19. Both conserved end residues are part of each CDR3. The D gene is left open where the match is weak. Clone size is stated in some rows and not others, as once, few, many or a class when expanded.

clone size	V gene	J gene	D gene	CDR3 DNA	CDR3 protein
once	TRBV6-6	TRBJ1-4	-	TGTGCCAGCAGTTCGCACAGGGTAAATGAAAAACTGTTTTTT	CASSSHRVNEKLFF
-	TRBV3-1/TRBV3-2	TRBJ2-1	-	TGTGCCAGCAGCCAAGATAAAGGGGCTGATGGGCAGTTCTTC	CASSQDKGADGQFF
-	TRBV2	TRBJ2-3	TRBD2	TGTGCCAGCATCCTATCCGGGACTAGTCAAGATACGCAGTATTTT	CASILSGTSQDTQYF
-	TRBV20-1	TRBJ2-1	-	TGCAGTGCTGCCGGGAATGAGCAGTTCTTC	CSAAGNEQFF
once	TRBV5-1	TRBJ2-1	TRBD2	TGCGCCAGCAGCGTTAGCGGGGGGGCCGAACGTGAGCAGTTCTTC	CASSVSGGAEREQFF
-	TRBV7-8	TRBJ1-6	-	TGTGCCAGCAGCTTGGACCCCGGGATGAGGCCTAATTCACCCCTCCACTTT	CASSLDPGMRPNSPLHF
-	TRBV19	TRBJ2-7	TRBD1	TGTGCCAGTAGTACGACAGGGGGCCCCAACGAGCAGTACTTC	CASSTTGGPNEQYF
few	TRBV6-5	TRBJ1-5	-	TGTGCCAGCAAGCAGGGGACCAGCAATCAGCCCCAGCATTTT	CASKQGTSNQPQHF
-	TRBV7-6	TRBJ2-7	TRBD2	TGTGCCAGCAGCAGGCGGACTAGCGGGGCCTACGAGCAGTACTTC	CASSRRTSGAYEQYF
-	TRBV4-3	TRBJ2-5	TRBD2	TGCGCCAGCAGCCAAGTAGTAAGCGGGGGGGCCCGGGAGACCCAGTACTTC	CASSQVVSGGARETQYF
-	TRBV6-1	TRBJ1-4	TRBD1	TGTGCCAGCAGTGCCTCCTCGGGACAGGGAAATGAAAAACTGTTTTTT	CASSASSGQGNEKLFF
-	TRBV5-5	TRBJ1-2	-	TGTGCCAGCAGCCAGTGGGACTTTGGCTACACCTTC	CASSQWDFGYTF
-	TRBV7-2	TRBJ2-1	-	TGTGCCAGCAGCTTTTCCTGGAGCTCCTACAATGAGCAGTTCTTC	CASSFSWSSYNEQFF
once	TRBV29-1	TRBJ2-3	TRBD1	TGCAGCGCCCTGGGACAGGGGGAGGTGGATACGCAGTATTTT	CSALGQGEVDTQYF
-	TRBV9	TRBJ2-3	-	TGTGCCAGCAGCCCCCCGGGGGGCTTCACAGATACGCAGTATTTT	CASSPPGGFTDTQYF
-	TRBV29-1	TRBJ2-7	-	TGCGGGGGGAGTTTACCCTACGAGCAGTACTTC	CGGSLPYEQYF
few	TRBV3-1/TRBV3-2	TRBJ2-1	TRBD2	TGTGCCAGCAGCCCTGACGGGGGGGCCACCTACAATGAGCAGTTCTTC	CASSPDGGATYNEQFF
-	TRBV6-5	TRBJ1-1	-	TGTGCCAGCAGGCCCGGGGTCATGAACACTGAAGCTTTCTTT	CASRPGVMNTEAFF
-	TRBV9	TRBJ1-6	TRBD1	TGTGCCAGCAGCGGGACAGGGTACGGTAATTCACCCCTCCACTTT	CASSGTGYGNSPLHF
few	TRBV12-3/TRBV12-4	TRBJ1-3	-	TGTGCCAGCACTCCCAATGCGGGAAACACCATATATTTT	CASTPNAGNTIYF
-	TRBV9	TRBJ2-1	-	TGTGCCAGCAGCGTAGCTACTGAGCAGTTCTTC	CASSVATEQFF
-	TRBV7-9	TRBJ1-5	-	TGTGCCAGCAGGCCTACAGGGATAGATCAGCCCCAGCATTTT	CASRPTGIDQPQHF
-	TRBV6-5	TRBJ2-7	TRBD2	TGTGCCAGCGGACTAGCGGGGGACTACGAGCAGTACTTC	CASGLAGDYEQYF
once	TRBV30	TRBJ2-7	-	TGTGCCTGGAGTGACCGGGACTCCGGGCAGTACTTC	CAWSDRDSGQYF
-	TRBV18	TRBJ1-2	TRBD1	TGTGCCAGCTCAGGGGACAGAAATTATGGCTACACCTTC	CASSGDRNYGYTF
-	TRBV2	TRBJ2-3	TRBD1	TGTGCCAGCAGCGATCGACAGGGGAGCACAGATACGCAGTATTTT	CASSDRQGSTDTQYF
-	TRBV15	TRBJ1-1	-	TGTGCCACCAGCAGACTCTCCGGGCAGGGATGGGGAGCTTTCTTT	CATSRLSGQGWGAFF
-	TRBV5-4	TRBJ2-5	-	TGTGCCAGCAGCTTGTCTGGCGGGGAAGAGACCCAGTACTTC	CASSLSGGEETQYF
-	TRBV6-5	TRBJ1-6	-	TGTGCCAGCAGTTATTCCCGACAGCTTAATTCACCCCTCCACTTT	CASSYSRQLNSPLHF
-	TRBV5-1	TRBJ1-5	TRBD1	TGCGCCAGCAGCTTGTTTCGGGACAGGGTCCAGCCCCAGCATTTT	CASSLFRDRVQPQHF
-	TRBV7-3	TRBJ2-3	-	TGTGCCAGCAGCTACGCGCCCGCGGATACGCAGTATTTT	CASSYAPADTQYF
-	TRBV19	TRBJ2-5	TRBD1	TGTGCCAGTAGTTTATTGGGGACAGGGGGAGGGTTCCAAGAGACCCAGTACTTC	CASSLLGTGGGFQETQYF
-	TRBV4-1	TRBJ1-5	-	TGCGCCAGCAGCCAAGAAGGGAGGTTGCAGCCCCAGCATTTT	CASSQEGRLQPQHF
-	TRBV10-2	TRBJ1-5	-	TGCGCCAGCATGGGGAGGTTGGCTCAGCCCCAGCATTTT	CASMGRLAQPQHF
-	TRBV6-6	TRBJ1-4	-	TGTGCCAGCAGACTACAGGGAACTAATGAAAAACTGTTTTTT	CASRLQGTNEKLFF
-	TRBV7-3	TRBJ2-3	-	TGTGCCAGCAGCTTAACCAGGTCAGATACGCAGTATTTT	CASSLTRSDTQYF
-	TRBV7-3	TRBJ2-2	-	TGTGCCAGCAGCTTAGGGGACTCCACGTCCACCGGGGAGCTGTTTTTT	CASSLGDSTSTGELFF
-	TRBV2	TRBJ1-5	-	TGTGCCAGCAGTCTTTCAGGGAGCAATCAGCCCCAGCATTTT	CASSLSGSNQPQHF
-	TRBV7-2	TRBJ2-1	TRBD2	TGTGCCAGCACCCAGGGACTAGCGGGGGGGGTTTACAATGAGCAGTTCTTC	CASTQGLAGGVYNEQFF
-	TRBV19	TRBJ2-2	TRBD1	TGTGCCAGTACCCTGACAGGGATGAACACCGGGGAGCTGTTTTTT	CASTLTGMNTGELFF
-	TRBV7-6	TRBJ2-1	-	TGTGCCAGCAGCAATGGGCCAGGCTCCTACAATGAGCAGTTCTTC	CASSNGPGSYNEQFF
-	TRBV5-1	TRBJ2-1	-	TGCGCCAGCAGCTCCCAGGGGAGTTCCTACAATGAGCAGTTCTTC	CASSSQGSSYNEQFF
-	TRBV6-1	TRBJ2-3	TRBD2	TGTGCCAGCAGTGAAAGAAGGACTAGCAGCACAGATACGCAGTATTTT	CASSERRTSSTDTQYF
-	TRBV2	TRBJ2-2	TRBD2	TGTGCCAGCAAGATAGCGGGGTCCACCGGGGAGCTGTTTTTT	CASKIAGSTGELFF
-	TRBV6-5	TRBJ1-2	TRBD1	TGTGCCAGCAGTCCCCGGACAGGGGGCTGGGGCTACACCTTC	CASSPRTGGWGYTF
once	TRBV5-1	TRBJ1-4	TRBD1	TGCGCCAGCAGTCCGGACAGGGCAGGGGAAAAACTGTTTTTT	CASSPDRAGEKLFF
-	TRBV7-3	TRBJ2-3	TRBD2	TGTGCCAGCAGCCACTTAGCGGGAACTAGCACAGATACGCAGTATTTT	CASSHLAGTSTDTQYF